This T cell receptor beta chain was captured by sequencing in a study of shared clonotypes between healthy human individuals (dated by TCRdb to about 2020). With respect to the entire study: A few men and two women, aged 18 to 49 years, made up the cohort. Per donor, leukapheresis produced somewhere between about 0.94 and 8.9 billion PBMCs. Blood TCR repertoires of five healthy adults were deeply sequenced to estimate repertoire size and the extent of clonotype sharing between individuals. Per donor, three plates each were used for CD4 naive and CD4 memory, two for CD8 naive, and one for CD8 memory. To increase sequencing depth and limit assay-specific biases, different laboratories used diverse techniques to prepare libraries and sequence TCR repertoires.

The donors were healthy, HIV-negative adults with no recently reported acute infections or vaccinations. Only Caucasian adults living in Nashville, Tennessee, USA were represented among the donors. Magnetic negative selection was used to enrich CD4+ T cells, after which naive cells were positively selected on CD45RA and the negative fraction became the memory subset. Blood was obtained by leukapheresis, after which PBMCs were separated by Ficoll-Histopaque density gradient centrifugation and cryopreserved in liquid nitrogen vapor phase. Analytical flow cytometry was used to check the purity and quantity of each magnetically sorted T cell population. From each sorted fraction, genomic DNA was isolated and quantified by UV absorbance on a Nanodrop 2000c. In regard to this clone: The target of this receptor is not known. No base quality information exists; no much larger clone differs at one position. Other DNA sequences in the same sample also yield this CDR3.

Using the deep immunoSEQ assay, multiplex PCR amplified TCR CDR3 regions from genomic DNA. Extracted genomic DNA from each cell subset was distributed evenly across all wells of several immunoSEQ 96-well plates, and each plate was treated as a replicate. For sorted subsets, around 0.2 ug genomic DNA, equal to some 28,000 T cell genomes, was loaded into each replicate PCR. The purified libraries were quantified using a Qubit 3.0 fluorometer, sized with a Bioanalyzer 2100, and then quantified again using the KAPA Library Quantification kit. Every immunoSEQ 96-well plate was sequenced on a separate single-read 150-cycle Illumina NextSeq 550 flow cell. The original methods were these. Because the immunoSEQ output included only junctional sequences and no quality scores, the filtering could not be the same as the filtering used for full-length reads. Sequences were annotated with PyIR, a Python wrapper for IgBLAST v1.9, and V/J genes and CDR3 were assigned using IMGT germline references. Any read was removed if the V/J assignment was weak (E-value above 1e-6), the CDR3 was missing, or the read contained stop codons, out-of-frame junctions, or ambiguous translated residues. A V3J clonotype was defined by an identical inferred V gene, J gene, and CDR3 amino acid sequence. Percentage overlap between repertoires was computed as shared unique clonotypes divided by the size of the smaller repertoire. Repertoire richness was assessed with RTK rarefaction, the Chao1 estimator, and Recon v2.1 estimates of unobserved clonotypes. OLGA was used to compute generation probabilities for all TCRbeta clonotypes that the gDNA method yielded from a few donors. Imported from immuneACCESS, the table was reduced by TCRdb to in-frame sequences with V and J called. These copies leave out some clones; in studies compared against another copy, an unresolved V gene accounts for under half, and the cause of the remainder is not known. That table gives V, J and clone size, and the DNA gave D and trimming. The sample table lists 1,400,000 or so clones, approximately 98.5% of them with a count of one. About 0.4% of the sample comes from the top ten.

Cut back by 3 bases and 0 bases, the V and J ends lie 10 bases apart. From the cysteine through the phenylalanine, the CDR3 covers 14 amino acids. Here the CDR3 DNA is all that survives: 42 bases in frame from base 1. In the germline V gene, CDR1 corresponds to SGHRS and CDR2 to YFSETQ. The study at large found these results: Because the study included a small number of donors, the genetic and exposure-history diversity represented was limited. Higher generation probabilities were observed for clonotypes shared by all four sorted-subset donors than for non-shared clonotypes. Pairwise subsampling indicated that sequencing depth was expected to affect the degree of clonotype sharing among donors. Larger estimated clonotype richness was generally found for naive subsets than for memory subsets. Only blood was sampled, and tissue TCR repertoires likely differ from those in blood. Incomplete sequencing was indicated by rarefaction of sorted-subset datasets, despite the large sequencing depth. About 5% of naive CD4, more than 3% of naive CD8, 2% to 2.5% of memory CD4, and 0.4% of memory CD8 clonotypes were shared across a handful of donors.

The TCR originated in a young man in good health. The sequencing input was naive CD4+ T cells sorted from blood. The sample's cell subset or site label, in plain terms: CD45RA+ positively selected. The chain links TRBV5-1 with TRBJ2-7; the D gene is not confidently resolved. The bases are TGCGCCAGCAGCTCCTCGGGCAGCTCCTACGAGCAGTACTTC. Its product reads: CASSSSGSSYEQYF.